A selection of T cell receptor beta chains follows, all from one sample in a study of beta chain features in type 1 diabetes. Sequencing was performed with immunoSEQ multiplex PCR; in TCRdb, only in-frame clones are kept and a portion is missing. The table lists 250,000 or so clones, 20% of them singletons. The sample was naive CD4+ T cells from blood. The receptors were sampled from a middle-aged woman with type 1 diabetes. CDR3s include the opening cysteine and the closing phenylalanine or tryptophan.

J gene: TRBJ2-2
V gene: TRBV7-6
CDR3 protein: CASSLTSGVITGELFF

J gene: TRBJ2-1
V gene: TRBV9
CDR3 protein: CASSVFWDLGNNEQFF

J gene: TRBJ2-7
V gene: TRBV30
CDR3 protein: CAWSRVTYEQYF

J gene: TRBJ2-7
V gene: TRBV29-1
CDR3 protein: CSIRGTGREQYF

J gene: TRBJ2-7
V gene: TRBV28
CDR3 protein: CASRQGRSYEQYF

J gene: TRBJ2-7
V gene: TRBV7-9
CDR3 protein: CASSLGLLPPYEQYF

J gene: TRBJ2-1
V gene: TRBV11-2
CDR3 protein: CASSLLAGELDEQFF

J gene: TRBJ2-1
V gene: TRBV29-1
CDR3 protein: CSVVGTYNEQFF

J gene: TRBJ2-2
V gene: TRBV29-1
CDR3 protein: CSVGTGDTGELFF

J gene: TRBJ1-2
V gene: TRBV7-6
CDR3 protein: CASSLSDSSSYGYTF

J gene: TRBJ2-7
V gene: TRBV5-8
CDR3 protein: CANESPGSSYEQYF

J gene: TRBJ2-5
V gene: TRBV7-6
CDR3 protein: CASSLGGVAETQYF

J gene: TRBJ1-1
V gene: TRBV7-8
CDR3 protein: CASFDRGLGTEAFF

J gene: TRBJ1-2
V gene: TRBV14
CDR3 protein: CASSHGHRGDGYTF

J gene: TRBJ2-7
V gene: TRBV28
CDR3 protein: CATATSGTGDYEQYF

J gene: TRBJ1-1
V gene: TRBV27
CDR3 protein: CASHRVGNTEAFF

J gene: TRBJ1-5
V gene: TRBV7-2
CDR3 protein: CASSRQGDQPQHF

J gene: TRBJ1-2
V gene: TRBV13
CDR3 protein: CASSSGTGIQLYGYTF